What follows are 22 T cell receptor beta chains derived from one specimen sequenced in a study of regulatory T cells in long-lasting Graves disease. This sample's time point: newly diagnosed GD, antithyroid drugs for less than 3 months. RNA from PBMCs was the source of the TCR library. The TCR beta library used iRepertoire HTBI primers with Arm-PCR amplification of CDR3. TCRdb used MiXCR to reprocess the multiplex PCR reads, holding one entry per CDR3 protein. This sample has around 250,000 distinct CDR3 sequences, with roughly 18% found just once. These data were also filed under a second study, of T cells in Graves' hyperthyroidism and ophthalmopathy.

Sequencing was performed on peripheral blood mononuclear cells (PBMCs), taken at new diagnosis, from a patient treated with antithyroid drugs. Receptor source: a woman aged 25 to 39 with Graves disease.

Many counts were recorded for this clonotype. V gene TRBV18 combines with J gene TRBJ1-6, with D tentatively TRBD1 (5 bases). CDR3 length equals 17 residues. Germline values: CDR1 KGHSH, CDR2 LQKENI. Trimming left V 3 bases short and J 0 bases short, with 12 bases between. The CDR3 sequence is CASSPTAARSYNSPLHF. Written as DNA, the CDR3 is TGTGCCAGCTCACCGACAGCAGCTCGCTCCTATAATTCACCCCTCCACTTT.

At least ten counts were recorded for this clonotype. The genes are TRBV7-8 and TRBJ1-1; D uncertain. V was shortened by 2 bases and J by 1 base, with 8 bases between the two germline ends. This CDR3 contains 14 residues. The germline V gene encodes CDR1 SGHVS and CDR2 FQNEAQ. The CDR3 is CASSLHAGNTEAFF. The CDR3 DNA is TGTGCCAGCAGCTTACACGCAGGGAACACTGAAGCTTTCTTT.

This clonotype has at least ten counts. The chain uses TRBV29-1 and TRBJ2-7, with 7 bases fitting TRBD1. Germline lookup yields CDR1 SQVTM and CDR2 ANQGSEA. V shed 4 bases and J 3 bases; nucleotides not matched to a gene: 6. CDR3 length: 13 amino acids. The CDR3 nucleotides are TGCAGCGTTGCTGTGACAGGGAACTACGAGCAGTACTTC. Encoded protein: CSVAVTGNYEQYF.

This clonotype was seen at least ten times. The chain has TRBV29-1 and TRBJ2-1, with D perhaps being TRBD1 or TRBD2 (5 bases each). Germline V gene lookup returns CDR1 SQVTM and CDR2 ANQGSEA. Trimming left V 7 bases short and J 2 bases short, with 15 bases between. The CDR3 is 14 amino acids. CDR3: CSALDGATYNEQFF. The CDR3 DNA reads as TGCAGCGCCCTGGACGGGGCTACCTACAATGAGCAGTTCTTC.

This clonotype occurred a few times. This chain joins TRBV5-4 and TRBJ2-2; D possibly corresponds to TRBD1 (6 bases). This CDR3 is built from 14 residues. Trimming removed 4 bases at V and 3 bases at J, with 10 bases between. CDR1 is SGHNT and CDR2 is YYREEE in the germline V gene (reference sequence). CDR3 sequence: CASSKTGYTGELFF. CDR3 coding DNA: TGTGCCAGCAGCAAGACAGGTTACACCGGGGAGCTGTTTTTT.

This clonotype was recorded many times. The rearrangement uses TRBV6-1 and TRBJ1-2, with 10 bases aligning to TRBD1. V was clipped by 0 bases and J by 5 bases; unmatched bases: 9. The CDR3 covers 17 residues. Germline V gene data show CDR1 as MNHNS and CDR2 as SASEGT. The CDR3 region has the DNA TGTGCCAGCAGTGAAGCGGGACAGGGGTTTTCCCCGTATGGCTACACCTTC. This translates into CASSEAGQGFSPYGYTF.

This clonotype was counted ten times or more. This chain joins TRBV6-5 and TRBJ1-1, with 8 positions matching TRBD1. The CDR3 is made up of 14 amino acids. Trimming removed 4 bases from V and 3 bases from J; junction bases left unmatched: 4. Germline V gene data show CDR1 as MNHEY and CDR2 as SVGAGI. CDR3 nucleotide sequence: TGTGCCAGCAGTTGGGGACAGGCGCACACTGAAGCTTTCTTT. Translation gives CASSWGQAHTEAFF.

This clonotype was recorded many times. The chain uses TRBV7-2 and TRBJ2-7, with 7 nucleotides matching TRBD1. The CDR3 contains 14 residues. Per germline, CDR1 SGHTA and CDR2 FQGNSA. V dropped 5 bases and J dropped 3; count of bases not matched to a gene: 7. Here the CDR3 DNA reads TGTGCCAGCAGCCGCCGGGACAGCCACTACGAGCAGTACTTC. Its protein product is CASSRRDSHYEQYF.

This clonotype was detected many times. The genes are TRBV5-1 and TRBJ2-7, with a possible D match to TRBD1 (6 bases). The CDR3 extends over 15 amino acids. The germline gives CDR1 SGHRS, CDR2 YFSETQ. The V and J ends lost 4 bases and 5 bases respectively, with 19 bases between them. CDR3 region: CASSPGTLPTHEQYF. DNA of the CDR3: TGCGCCAGCAGCCCCGGGACACTACCAACCCACGAGCAGTACTTC.

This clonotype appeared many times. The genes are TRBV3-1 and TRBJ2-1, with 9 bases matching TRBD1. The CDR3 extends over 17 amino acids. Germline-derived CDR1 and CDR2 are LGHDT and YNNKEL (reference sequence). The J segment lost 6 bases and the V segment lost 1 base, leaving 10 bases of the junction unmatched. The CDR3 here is CASSQGGGQGGCNEQFF. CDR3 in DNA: TGTGCCAGCAGCCAAGGGGGGGGACAGGGAGGATGCAATGAGCAGTTCTTC.

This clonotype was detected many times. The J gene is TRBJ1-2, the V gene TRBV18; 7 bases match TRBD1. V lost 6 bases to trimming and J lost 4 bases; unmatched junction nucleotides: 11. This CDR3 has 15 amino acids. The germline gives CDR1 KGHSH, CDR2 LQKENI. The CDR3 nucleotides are TGTGCCAGCTCTCTCGTTCTACAGGGGTTCTATGGCTACACCTTC. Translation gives CASSLVLQGFYGYTF.

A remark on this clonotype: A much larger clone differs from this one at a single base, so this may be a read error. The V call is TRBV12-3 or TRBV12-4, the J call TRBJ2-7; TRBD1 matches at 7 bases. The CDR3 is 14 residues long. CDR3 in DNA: TGTACCAGCAGTTCCCGACAGGGATCCTACGAGCAGTACTTC. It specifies CTSSSRQGSYEQYF.

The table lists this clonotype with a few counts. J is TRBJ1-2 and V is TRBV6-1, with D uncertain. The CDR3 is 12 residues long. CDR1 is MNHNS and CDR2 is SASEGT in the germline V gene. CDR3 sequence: CANLTGQVGYTF. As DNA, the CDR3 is TGTGCTAACCTAACCGGGCAAGTAGGCTACACCTTC.

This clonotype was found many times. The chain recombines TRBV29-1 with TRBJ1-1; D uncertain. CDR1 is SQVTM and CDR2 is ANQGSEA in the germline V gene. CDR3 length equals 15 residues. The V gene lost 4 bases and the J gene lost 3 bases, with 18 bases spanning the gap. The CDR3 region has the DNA TGCAGCGTTGTAATAAGCACCCTGGTCGACACTGAAGCTTTCTTT. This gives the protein CSVVISTLVDTEAFF.

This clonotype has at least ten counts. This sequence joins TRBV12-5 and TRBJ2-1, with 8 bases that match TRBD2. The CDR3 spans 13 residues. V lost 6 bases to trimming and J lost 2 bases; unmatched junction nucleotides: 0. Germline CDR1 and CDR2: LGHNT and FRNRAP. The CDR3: CASGRGAYNEQFF. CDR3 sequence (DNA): TGTGCTAGTGGGCGGGGGGCCTACAATGAGCAGTTCTTC.

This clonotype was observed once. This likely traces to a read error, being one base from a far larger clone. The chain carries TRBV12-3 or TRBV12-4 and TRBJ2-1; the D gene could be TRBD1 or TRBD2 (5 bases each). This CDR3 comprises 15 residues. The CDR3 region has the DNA TGTGCCAGCAGTCGCCTTAGGGGAGCAGGGCAGACCCAGCACTTC. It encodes CASSRLRGAGQTQHF.

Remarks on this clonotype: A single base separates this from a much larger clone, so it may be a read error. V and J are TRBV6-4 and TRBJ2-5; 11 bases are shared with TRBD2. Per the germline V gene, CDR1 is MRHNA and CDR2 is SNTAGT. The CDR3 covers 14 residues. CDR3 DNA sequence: TGTGCCAGAAGTGGGGGACTAGCGGAAGAGACCCAGTACTTC. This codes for CARSGGLAEETQYF.

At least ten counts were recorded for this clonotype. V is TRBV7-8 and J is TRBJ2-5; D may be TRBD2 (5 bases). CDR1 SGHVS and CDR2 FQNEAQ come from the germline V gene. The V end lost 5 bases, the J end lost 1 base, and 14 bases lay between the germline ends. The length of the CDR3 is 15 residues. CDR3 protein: CASSPPTRSQETQYF. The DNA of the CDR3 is TGTGCCAGCAGCCCCCCTACTAGGAGCCAAGAGACCCAGTACTTC. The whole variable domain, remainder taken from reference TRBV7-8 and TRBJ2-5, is GAGVSQSPRYKVAKRGQDVALRCDPISGHVSLFWYQQALGQGPEFLTYFQNEAQLDKSGLPSDRFFAERPEGSVSTLKIQRTQQEDSAVYLCASSPPTRSQETQYFGPGTRLLVL.

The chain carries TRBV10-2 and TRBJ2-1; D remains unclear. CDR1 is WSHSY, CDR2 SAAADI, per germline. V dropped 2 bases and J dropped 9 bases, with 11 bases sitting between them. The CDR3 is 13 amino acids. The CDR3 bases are TGCGCCAGCAGTGAGCTCGGTGGCTTTGAGCAGTTCTTC. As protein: CASSELGGFEQFF.

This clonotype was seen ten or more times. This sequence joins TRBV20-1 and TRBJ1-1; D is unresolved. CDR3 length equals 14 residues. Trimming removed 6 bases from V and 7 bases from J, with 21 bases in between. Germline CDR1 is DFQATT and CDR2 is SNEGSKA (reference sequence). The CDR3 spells CSAPRTQTQNEAFF. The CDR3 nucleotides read TGCAGTGCGCCACGAACCCAAACACAAAATGAAGCTTTCTTT.

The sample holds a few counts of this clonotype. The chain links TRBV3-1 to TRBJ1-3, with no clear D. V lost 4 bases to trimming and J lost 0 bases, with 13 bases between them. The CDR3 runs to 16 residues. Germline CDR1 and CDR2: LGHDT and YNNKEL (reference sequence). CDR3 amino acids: CASSLFTGTSGNTIYF. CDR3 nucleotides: TGTGCCAGCAGCCTCTTCACCGGTACCTCTGGAAACACCATATATTTT.

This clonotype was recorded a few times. For the CDR3, the DNA is TGTGCCAGCAGCTCCCCGGGAGGGGGTATTGGAGATACGCAGTATTTT. Translated: CASSSPGGGIGDTQYF. The V and J genes are TRBV13 and TRBJ2-3; 8 nucleotides agree with TRBD2. Germline CDR1 PRHDT, CDR2 FYEKMQ (reference sequence). The V segment lost 4 bases and the J segment 5 bases; nucleotides outside the gene matches: 11. The CDR3 contains 16 residues.